The 24 T cell receptor beta chains below were found in one sample sequenced in a study of T cell clones after liver transplantation. Clones were sequenced by immunoSEQ multiplex PCR, and TCRdb holds only the in-frame ones, with some missing. This table has 65,000 to 90,000 clones, 90% appearing once. Sequencing used CD4+ T cells from blood, obtained before liver transplant. The receptors were sampled from a human donor who received a liver transplant.

The rearrangement links TRBV15 to TRBJ2-7, with D hard to call. In germline, CDR1 is LNHNV, CDR2 YYDKDF (reference sequence). The CDR3 totals 13 residues. V lost 0 bases to trimming and J lost 4 bases, with 7 bases between them. CDR3 coding DNA: TGTGCCACCAGCAGAGATTCAAGGTACGAGCAGTACTTC. The encoded protein is CATSRDSRYEQYF.

The gene calls are TRBV13 and TRBJ1-1; 8 bases match TRBD1. The ends lost 5 bases at V and 0 bases at J; junction bases unmatched: 5. Per the germline V gene, CDR1 is PRHDT and CDR2 is FYEKMQ (reference sequence). The CDR3 contains 15 residues. CDR3 in amino acids: CASSAGGQVNTEAFF. The CDR3 DNA reads as TGTGCCAGCAGCGCAGGGGGACAGGTGAACACTGAAGCTTTCTTT.

The chain employs TRBV19 and TRBJ1-1, with D uncertain. V was clipped by 1 base and J by 4 bases, with 7 bases between them. This CDR3 has 13 residues. Germline CDR1 and CDR2: LNHDA and SQIVND (reference sequence). CDR3 DNA: TGTGCCAGTAGTATAGGATCGGGCACTGAAGCTTTCTTT. Amino acids: CASSIGSGTEAFF.

This clone appeared once. V and J are TRBV27 and TRBJ2-7; 8 bases align to TRBD1. The CDR3 loop spans 13 amino acids. J gave up 7 bases and V 6 bases, and 8 bases lay outside the gene matches. CDR1 and CDR2 (germline): MNHEY, SMNVEV (reference sequence). CDR3 loop: CASRPSGQAEQYF. The CDR3, as DNA: TGTGCCAGCAGGCCGTCGGGACAGGCAGAGCAGTACTTC.

This chain links TRBV6-6 with TRBJ2-3, with D maybe TRBD2 (6 bases). Looked up from germline, CDR1 is MNHNY and CDR2 is SVGAGI (reference sequence). CDR3 length equals 14 residues. Trimming left V 7 bases short and J 0 bases short, with 11 bases between. The CDR3 spells CASIPGTSTDTQYF. The CDR3, as DNA: TGTGCCAGCATCCCAGGGACTAGCACAGATACGCAGTATTTT.

The genes are TRBV19 and TRBJ2-1; 8 bases align to TRBD1. Germline V gene sequence: CDR1 LNHDA, CDR2 SQIVND (reference sequence). The CDR3 runs 18 residues. The V gene end was trimmed by 0 bases and the J gene end by 5 bases; junction bases not matched to a gene: 12. CDR3 residues: CASSIDRTGPRSNNEQFF. The CDR3 coding sequence is TGTGCCAGTAGTATAGATCGGACAGGGCCTAGATCTAACAATGAGCAGTTCTTC. The complete variable domain, with remaining parts taken from reference TRBV19 and TRBJ2-1, reads DGGITQSPKYLFRKEGQNVTLSCEQNLNHDAMYWYRQDPGQGLRLIYYSQIVNDFQKGDIAEGYSVSREKKESFPLTVTSAQKNPTAFYLCASSIDRTGPRSNNEQFFGPGTRLTVL.

The CDR3 loop is CASSYSTGQGYNEQFF. The CDR3 DNA reads TGTGCCAGCAGCTATAGTACGGGACAGGGATACAATGAGCAGTTCTTC. The V and J genes are TRBV7-3 and TRBJ2-1; 9 bases line up with TRBD1. CDR1 is SGHTA and CDR2 is FQGTGA in the germline V gene. This CDR3 is 16 amino acids long. With V trimmed by 4 bases and J by 4 bases, 8 bases remained unmatched.

This rearrangement joins TRBV14 to TRBJ2-3, with 10 bases fitting TRBD1. V trimming: 3 bases; J trimming: 6 bases; junction bases outside the gene matches: 3. CDR1 and CDR2 (germline): SGHDN, FVKESK. The CDR3 spans 14 residues. In nucleotides, the CDR3 is TGTGCCAGCAGCCAGAGGACAGGGGGGGATACGCAGTATTTT. Encoded protein: CASSQRTGGDTQYF.

The V and J genes are TRBV19 and TRBJ2-3, with 14 bases fitting TRBD2. The germline gives CDR1 LNHDA, CDR2 SQIVND (reference sequence). V shed 5 bases and J 2 bases; nucleotides not matched to a gene: 3. The CDR3 has 16 residues. The CDR3 nucleotides are TGTGCCAGTAGTCCGACTAGCGGGAGGGTCACAGATACGCAGTATTTT. Translating gives CASSPTSGRVTDTQYF.

The chain joins TRBV10-3 to TRBJ1-2; D unclear. Trimming shortened V by 2 bases and J by 2 bases, and 3 bases separated the two germline ends. Per the germline V gene, CDR1 is ENHRY and CDR2 is SYGVKD. The CDR3 runs 12 residues. The CDR3 coding sequence is TGTGCCATCAGTGAGGGGAACTATGGCTACACCTTC. Translated, it gives CAISEGNYGYTF.

The sample holds one count of this clone. The chain employs TRBV11-3 and TRBJ2-6; perhaps D is TRBD1 or TRBD2 (5 bases each). The CDR3 runs to 18 residues. Germline values: CDR1 SGHNT, CDR2 YENEEA. The ends were cut back, 6 bases at V and 0 bases at J, with 18 bases in the middle. The chain's CDR3 is CASSSPGTGYSGANVLTF. The CDR3 DNA sequence: TGTGCCAGCAGTTCCCCCGGGACCGGATACTCTGGGGCCAACGTCCTGACTTTC. Looking up the rest from reference TRBV11-3 and TRBJ2-6 gives the full variable domain: EAGVVQSPRYKIIEKKQPVAFWCNPISGHNTLYWYLQNLGQGPELLIRYENEEAVDDSQLPKDRFSAERLKGVDSTLKIQPAELGDSAVYLCASSSPGTGYSGANVLTFGAGSRLTVL.

The J gene is TRBJ1-1, the V gene TRBV2; no reliable D call. The V gene's germline CDR1 is SNHLY and CDR2 FYNNEI. Trimming took off 5 bases at V and 1 base at J, with 5 bases between the two ends. CDR3 size: 12 residues. In nucleotides, the CDR3 is TGTGCCAGCAGTCGAAGGAACACTGAAGCTTTCTTT. It yields the protein CASSRRNTEAFF. The full variable domain, completed using reference TRBV2 and TRBJ1-1, is EPEVTQTPSHQVTQMGQEVILRCVPISNHLYFYWYRQILGQKVEFLVSFYNNEISEKSEIFDDQFSVERPDGSNFTLKIRSTKLEDSAMYFCASSRRNTEAFFGQGTRLTVV.

The chain carries TRBV9 and TRBJ2-7; D remains ambiguous. Between the trimmed V and J ends, which lost 0 bases and 3 bases, there was a span of 7 bases. The CDR3 is made up of 13 amino acids. Germline CDR1 reads SGDLS; CDR2 reads YYNGEE. The CDR3 coding sequence is TGTGCCAGCAGCGTAGAGCCCAGCTACGAGCAGTACTTC. Translated: CASSVEPSYEQYF.

This clone was seen a single time. The chain uses TRBV27 and TRBJ2-7, with D possibly TRBD2 on 5 matching bases. Trimming removed 5 bases from V and 0 bases from J, with 14 bases in between. CDR3 length: 15 amino acids. CDR1 is MNHEY, CDR2 SMNVEV, per germline (reference sequence). The CDR3 DNA sequence: TGTGCCAGCAGTCCCCTGGGAGAGGCCTCCTACGAGCAGTACTTC. Encoded protein: CASSPLGEASYEQYF.

This chain connects TRBV27 to TRBJ1-5; D ambiguous. The CDR3 totals 14 residues. V was shortened by 5 bases and J by 1 base, with 9 bases between the two germline ends. From germline, CDR1 is MNHEY and CDR2 SMNVEV (reference sequence). The chain's CDR3 is CASSLRPSNQPQHF. CDR3 bases: TGTGCCAGCAGTCTCCGACCGAGCAATCAGCCCCAGCATTTT.

The chain couples TRBV7-6 to TRBJ2-3; 7 bases map to TRBD1. This CDR3 is 16 amino acids long. The ends lost 5 bases at V and 4 bases at J; junction bases unmatched: 12. Germline CDR1 reads SGHVS; CDR2 reads FNYEAQ. The CDR3 here is CASSILQGSGADTQYF. The CDR3 bases are TGTGCCAGCAGCATATTACAGGGGAGTGGCGCAGATACGCAGTATTTT. Full variable domain (rest looked up from reference TRBV7-6 and TRBJ2-3): GAGVSQSPRYKVTKRGQDVALRCDPISGHVSLYWYRQALGQGPEFLTYFNYEAQQDKSGLPNDRFSAERPEGSISTLTIQRTEQRDSAMYRCASSILQGSGADTQYFGPGTRLTVL.

The gene calls are TRBV5-1 and TRBJ2-1; D is undetermined. The CDR3 covers 15 residues. Trimming cost V 2 bases and J 3 bases, with 12 bases left between them. Germline V gene lookup returns CDR1 SGHRS and CDR2 YFSETQ. CDR3 residues: CASSLVRDDYNEQFF. CDR3 coding DNA: TGCGCCAGCAGCTTAGTCCGAGACGACTACAATGAGCAGTTCTTC.

V usage is TRBV19 and J usage is TRBJ2-3; 11 nucleotides line up with TRBD2. V lost 3 bases and J lost 2; bases outside the gene matches: 4. The CDR3 has 16 amino acids. Germline V gives CDR1 LNHDA, CDR2 SQIVND (reference sequence). DNA of the CDR3: TGTGCCAGTAGTATTTCGACTAGCGGGAACACAGATACGCAGTATTTT. Protein sequence: CASSISTSGNTDTQYF.

The genes are TRBV19 and TRBJ2-1, with D maybe TRBD1 (6 bases). In germline, CDR1 is LNHDA, CDR2 SQIVND (reference sequence). The germline V and J ends were trimmed by 3 bases and 8 bases, with 17 bases remaining between them. The CDR3 totals 15 residues. CDR3 nucleotide sequence: TGTGCCAGTAGTATCGGGCAGGGGAGCGGCGATGAGCAGTTCTTC. Translation gives CASSIGQGSGDEQFF.

The CDR3 protein is CSVAQYNEKLFF. CDR3 bases: TGCAGCGTTGCACAGTATAATGAAAAACTGTTTTTT. V usage is TRBV29-1 and J usage is TRBJ1-4; D gene unclear. This CDR3 has 12 residues. The germline gives CDR1 SQVTM, CDR2 ANQGSEA. V lost 4 bases and J 4 bases, leaving 7 bases between the germline ends.

This chain uses TRBV11-2 with TRBJ2-7, with TRBD2 identical over 10 bases. Germline loops: CDR1 SGHAT, CDR2 FQNNGV. CDR3 length equals 16 residues. Trimming removed 1 base from V and 5 bases from J; junction bases left unmatched: 8. CDR3 loop: CASSLGSSGRIDEQYF. The CDR3 nucleotides read TGTGCCAGCAGCTTAGGATCTAGCGGGAGAATCGACGAGCAGTACTTC.

The V and J genes are TRBV5-1 and TRBJ2-2; TRBD2 aligns across 8 bases. Germline CDR1 and CDR2: SGHRS and YFSETQ. The J segment lost 6 bases and the V segment lost 7 bases, leaving 2 bases of the junction unmatched. The CDR3 totals 12 residues. Here the CDR3 reads CASLTSAGELFF. CDR3 bases: TGCGCCAGCCTGACTAGCGCCGGGGAGCTGTTTTTT.

The count of this clone is one. The gene calls are TRBV28 and TRBJ2-1; no definite D call. The germline V and J ends were trimmed by 4 bases and 8 bases, with 9 bases remaining between them. This CDR3 has 12 residues. Germline-derived CDR1 and CDR2 are MDHEN and SYDVKM. The CDR3 sequence is CASSSPIYEQFF. In DNA, the CDR3 is TGTGCCAGCAGTTCCCCAATCTATGAGCAGTTCTTC.

The J gene is TRBJ2-7, the V gene TRBV11-2; perhaps TRBD2 as D (5 bases). The germline CDR1 and CDR2 sequences are SGHAT and FQNNGV. The CDR3 contains 15 residues. Trimming stripped 1 base from V and 0 bases from J, with 10 bases between. CDR3 sequence (DNA): TGTGCCAGCAGCTTAGGTCGGGGTGGCTCCTACGAGCAGTACTTC. Amino acid sequence: CASSLGRGGSYEQYF.